The sequence of this T cell receptor beta chain was determined in a study of T cells in women clearing cervical HPV infection. Overall study context: Controls were women whose single incident HPV16 infection cleared within 12 months without precancer or cancer.

Profiling relied on immunoSEQ multiplex PCR, and the TCRdb table lists in-frame clones only, not all of them. The sample table sets out 30,000 to 45,000 clones. Prevalent HPV16 infections were excluded; only incident single HPV16 infections included. The length of the CDR3 is 19 residues. Germline V gene lookup returns CDR1 KGHSH and CDR2 LQKENI. V shed 2 bases and J 1 base; nucleotides not matched to a gene: 16. For this clone: The read falls 3 residues short of the CDR3 end, and the missing part is taken from the germline J gene.

The source material was blood buffy coat. The rearrangement joins TRBV18 to TRBJ2-7, with 8 bases that match TRBD2. This clonotype originated in a woman aged 18 to 75 with a cervical HPV16 infection that either progressed to CIN3+ or cleared (not recorded which). CDR3 DNA, as far as it was read: TGTGCCAGCTCACCAATTTTTGGGGTCGGAACTAGCGGATCCTACGAG. It codes for CASSPIFGVGTSGSYE. In full, the CDR3 reads CASSPIFGVGTSGSYEQYF. Using reference TRBV18 and TRBJ2-7 for the parts outside the CDR3, the full variable domain is NAGVMQNPRHLVRRRGQEARLRCSPMKGHSHVYWYRQLPEEGLKFMVYLQKENIIDESGMPKERFSAEFPKEGPSILRIQQVVRGDSAAYFCASSPIFGVGTSGSYEQYFGPGTRLTVT.